This T cell receptor beta chain was sequenced for a study of cytomegalovirus exposure and HLA in healthy donors. Study at large: The platform used for the 120 or so validation repertoires matched that of the roughly 700 first-cohort repertoires, a later analysis reported.

Libraries were prepared by immunoSEQ multiplex PCR; TCRdb keeps only in-frame clonotypes and omits some of them. The repertoire consists of approximately 100,000 clones, with under 95% occurring once and the leading ten covering 0.95% to 1.3%. The study drew the donors from its approximately 120-subject validation cohort, separate from the approximately 670-subject first cohort. There are 15 residues in the CDR3. With 3 bases clipped from V and 6 bases from J, the junction kept 6 bases outside the gene matches. Germline CDR1 reads SEHNR; CDR2 reads FQNEAQ (reference sequence). The chain has TRBV7-9 and TRBJ2-7; 12 nucleotides agree with TRBD2. The specimen sequenced was PBMCs. This sequence was found in a woman younger than 45 in good health and CMV-seropositive. CDR3 region: CASSFPLAGGGEQYF. CDR3 DNA: TGTGCCAGCAGCTTCCCACTAGCGGGAGGAGGCGAGCAGTACTTC.